The source of this TCR beta chain is a study of early stage breast cancer tumors. The data were produced by immunoSEQ multiplex PCR, yet TCRdb's version contains in-frame clones alone and is incomplete. Of 23,000 or so clones in the sample, 55% to 80% were seen once. CDR1 GTSNPN and CDR2 SVGIG come from the germline V gene (reference sequence). The length of the CDR3 is 14 residues. Trimming pared 0 bases from V and 4 bases from J, leaving 10 bases between. The chain has TRBV30 and TRBJ1-5, with D perhaps matching TRBD1 (5 bases). Material: breast tumor tissue. This clonotype originated in a person aged 55 to 75 with breast cancer. CDR3 DNA sequence: TGTGCCTGGAGTGTGCAGGGTCCAAATCAGCCCCAGCATTTT. This encodes CAWSVQGPNQPQHF.